The clone carrying this T cell receptor beta chain was seen many times. Its antigen is currently unknown. TCR beta CDR3 sequences were amplified from RNA transcripts. With the HTBI primer set, the TCR CDR3 went through a first round of RT-PCR. TCRdb independently ran MiXCR on the multiplex PCR reads; one entry per CDR3 protein. Found here are about 610,000 distinct CDR3 sequences, roughly 14% of them singletons; the top ten hold around 4.5%. The entry originates in a study of T cells in Graves' hyperthyroidism and ophthalmopathy. V lost 5 bases to trimming and J lost 5 bases; unmatched junction nucleotides: 6. Germline-derived CDR1 and CDR2 are ENHRY and SYGVKD. There are 14 residues in the CDR3. Study results and limitations: The blood repertoire included most of the expanded thyroid clonotypes above 0.001.

Sequencing was carried out using blood. The clonotype originates from a woman in her forties with Graves' ophthalmopathy. The rearrangement uses TRBV10-3 and TRBJ2-7; 10 bases line up with TRBD2. The CDR3 bases are TGTGCCATCAGTCTGACTAGCGGGTCGAACGAGCAGTACTTC. Protein: CAISLTSGSNEQYF.